A selection of T cell receptor beta chains follows, all from one sample in a study of blood T cell repertoires in COVID-19. Produced via immunoSEQ multiplex PCR; TCRdb's table is partial and in-frame only. The sample includes hundreds of thousands of clones, 70% to 85% of them seen just once. The material sequenced was peripheral blood. These receptors were obtained from a man aged 80 or over with acute or convalescent COVID-19. Each CDR3 is given without its conserved first and last residue. The D gene is left open where the match is weak. Clone size is shown for a subset of rows, as once, few, many or a class of expanded clone.

v_call	j_call	d_call	clone_size	cdr3_length	cdr3_aa
TRBV30	TRBJ1-2	TRBD1	-	12	AWARDRVAYGYT
TRBV3-1/TRBV3-2	TRBJ1-3	-	few	14	ASSRPQGFSGNTIY
TRBV28	TRBJ1-3	-	-	13	ASSAKRGSGNTIY
TRBV12-5	TRBJ2-3	TRBD1	-	12	ASGPRTGGDTQY
TRBV11-2	TRBJ2-5	TRBD1	-	12	ASSSGTGLETQY
TRBV7-9	TRBJ1-1	-	-	12	ASSTFRGKAEAF
TRBV3-1/TRBV3-2	TRBJ2-7	TRBD1	-	13	ASSRGQGRAYEQY
TRBV7-8	TRBJ1-5	-	once	11	ASSYQKYQPQH
TRBV3-1/TRBV3-2	TRBJ1-2	-	-	13	ASSLRGGSNYGYT
TRBV30	TRBJ2-7	TRBD1	few	13	AWTRPGQGKEEQY
TRBV28	TRBJ1-6	-	-	11	ASGAGVSSPLH
TRBV6-1	TRBJ2-1	-	-	15	ASSELFKRATHNEQF
TRBV27	TRBJ1-1	-	once	13	ASSFGTPSNTEAF
TRBV9	TRBJ1-3	-	-	17	ASSVGSPGRASSGNTIY
TRBV28	TRBJ1-1	-	-	11	ASSSQGPTEAF
TRBV6-2/TRBV6-3	TRBJ2-5	TRBD2	-	16	ASSYSPFDGGSQETQY
TRBV4-1	TRBJ2-7	TRBD1	once	13	ASSSRDRAIYEQY
TRBV6-1	TRBJ2-3	TRBD1	-	12	ASSEAGQGQGQY
TRBV9	TRBJ1-5	-	-	11	ASSVSTERPQH
TRBV28	TRBJ1-2	-	-	13	ASTIKQGSNYGYT
TRBV10-2	TRBJ2-7	TRBD1	-	13	ASSEAGQGVNEQY
TRBV6-5	TRBJ2-7	TRBD2	-	12	ASISGSLSYEQY
TRBV11-2	TRBJ1-6	-	-	10	ASSPGLSPLH
TRBV5-5	TRBJ1-6	-	-	12	ASSLVTGNSPLH
TRBV30	TRBJ2-4	TRBD1	few	14	AWSARTGGMVNIQY
TRBV19	TRBJ1-2	TRBD1	-	14	ASSKTGTGLNYGYT
TRBV28	TRBJ1-2	TRBD1	-	14	ASSFISGTAPYGYT
TRBV21-1	TRBJ2-7	-	-	12	ASTPGQGPYEQY
TRBV28	TRBJ1-5	TRBD1	-	13	ASLAADRDLQPQH
TRBV24-1	TRBJ1-2	-	-	11	ATSDFLDTGYT
TRBV2	TRBJ2-1	-	-	10	ASSEGGNEQF
TRBV6-2/TRBV6-3	TRBJ2-1	TRBD2	-	14	ASSYKRGGSYNEQF
TRBV27	TRBJ2-4	TRBD1	-	14	ASSEQPRGTKNIQY
TRBV29-1	TRBJ2-7	-	-	8	SVGLHEQY
TRBV4-2	TRBJ1-2	-	-	13	ASSQDHRENYGYT
TRBV6-1	TRBJ1-2	-	-	14	ASSEGASTRWDGYT
TRBV11-2	TRBJ2-2	-	-	15	ASSSLLGQLNTGELF
TRBV28	TRBJ2-5	TRBD1	-	13	ASSFSGTGPGTQY
TRBV3-1/TRBV3-2	TRBJ1-3	-	-	13	ASSQSAFSGNTIY
TRBV28	TRBJ2-7	-	-	13	ASSSGGELSYEQY
TRBV11-3	TRBJ1-1	-	once	11	ASSPGGGTEAF
TRBV6-4	TRBJ2-3	TRBD2	-	14	ASSVELAGSTDTQY
TRBV4-1	TRBJ2-1	-	-	11	ASSQAEYNEQF
TRBV3-1/TRBV3-2	TRBJ2-7	-	-	11	ASMGTKSYEQY
TRBV27	TRBJ1-1	TRBD1	-	14	ASSPRGRGRDTEAF
TRBV3-1/TRBV3-2	TRBJ2-1	TRBD2	few	14	ASSQVSGSPYNEQF
TRBV2	TRBJ1-6	TRBD1	-	14	ASSGTGVTYNSPLH
TRBV7-2	TRBJ1-6	-	few	11	ASSLADRTPLH
TRBV4-1	TRBJ2-6	-	-	14	ASSPGGASGANVLT
TRBV28	TRBJ2-3	TRBD1	-	14	ASSLARGRFTDTQY
TRBV19	TRBJ1-2	-	-	14	ASSIDRLGVESGYT
TRBV12-5	TRBJ1-5	TRBD1	-	12	ASGTGTGRGPQH